Listed here is a single T cell receptor beta chain. The antigen is undetermined. Trimming took off 0 bases at V and 4 bases at J, with 7 bases between the two ends. This CDR3 is 13 amino acids long. In germline, CDR1 is SGHRS, CDR2 YFSETQ. This specimen comes from a study of cytomegalovirus exposure and HLA in healthy donors. Study-wide results and limits: Later analysis placed DRB1 highest and HLA-C lowest in TCR association rates, which differed by HLA locus. Follow-up analysis seemed to connect common viral pathogens with several of the most significant clusters identified.

PCR involved 60 Vbeta and 13 Jbeta primers. The repertoire was sequenced with immunoSEQ multiplex PCR; TCRdb's copy has only in-frame clones and lacks some. Of approximately 180,000 clones listed, roughly 80% are singletons. The gene calls are TRBV5-1 and TRBJ1-2, with D hard to call. The sequence came from a woman between 18 and 30 years old in good health and CMV-seronegative. The source material was PBMCs. The DNA for the CDR3 is TGCGCCAGCAGCTTGGACAGTACCTATGGCTACACCTTC. Its protein product is CASSLDSTYGYTF. The whole variable domain, filled in from reference TRBV5-1 and TRBJ1-2, reads KAGVTQTPRYLIKTRGQQVTLSCSPISGHRSVSWYQQTPGQGLQFLFEYFSETQRNKGNFPGRFSGRQFSNSRSEMNVSTLELGDSALYLCASSLDSTYGYTFGSGTRLTVV.